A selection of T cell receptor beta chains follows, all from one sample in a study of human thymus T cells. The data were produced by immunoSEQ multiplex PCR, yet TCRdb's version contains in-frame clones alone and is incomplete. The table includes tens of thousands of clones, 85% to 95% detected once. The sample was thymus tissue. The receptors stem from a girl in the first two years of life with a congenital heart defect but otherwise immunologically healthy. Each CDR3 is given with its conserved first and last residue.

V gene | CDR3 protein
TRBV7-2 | CASSLRSGQGFNYGYTF
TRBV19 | CASSLQGAAATQYF
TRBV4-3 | CASSQGDEDYGYTF
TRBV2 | CASSPTSGGNTGELFF
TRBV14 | CASSPNPRDTQRNEQFF
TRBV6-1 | CASSELWGMHSNQPQHF
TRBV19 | CASSNKGGVSYNEQFF
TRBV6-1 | CASSEALRDGYSPLHF
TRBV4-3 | CASSQEPSGAGELFF
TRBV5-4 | CASSATGGETQYF
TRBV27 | CASRVLAEFHNEQFF
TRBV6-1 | CASSADREGETQYF
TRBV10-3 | CAIRTSGGYNEQFF
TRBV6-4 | CASSVGGAPGPTTEAFF
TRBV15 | CATSRDYQGNQPQHF
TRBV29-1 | CSDKTTGCGYNEQFF
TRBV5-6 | CASSSPLGGYTF
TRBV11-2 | CASSLMTSGGYNEQFF
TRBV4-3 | CASRRRDSNDEQFF